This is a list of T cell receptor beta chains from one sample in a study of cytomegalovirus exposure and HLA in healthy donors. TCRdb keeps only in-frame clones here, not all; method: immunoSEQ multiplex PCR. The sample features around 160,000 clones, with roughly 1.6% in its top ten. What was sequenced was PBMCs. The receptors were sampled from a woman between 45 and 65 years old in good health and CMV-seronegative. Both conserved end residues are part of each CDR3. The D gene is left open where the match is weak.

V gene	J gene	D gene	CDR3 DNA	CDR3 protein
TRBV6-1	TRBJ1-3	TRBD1	TGTGCCAGCAGCCTAGGACAGGGATGGTATTTT	CASSLGQGWYF
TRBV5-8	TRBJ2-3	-	TGTGCCAGCAGCTTAAGGGGTCCCACAGATACGCAGTATTTT	CASSLRGPTDTQYF
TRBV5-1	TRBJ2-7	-	TGCGCCAGCAGCCCAGCCAGAGGGTACACCTACGAGCAGTACTTC	CASSPARGYTYEQYF
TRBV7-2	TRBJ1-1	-	TGTGCCAGCAGCTTAGGGCTCTCAGGCCTGGAAGCTTTCTTT	CASSLGLSGLEAFF
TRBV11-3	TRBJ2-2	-	TGTGCCAGCAGTCCGGGCGATACAGGGTCCGGGGAGCTGTTTTTT	CASSPGDTGSGELFF
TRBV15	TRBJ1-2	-	TGTGCCACCAGCAGAGATATAAGCGGCGGCCTTAACTATGGCTACACCTTC	CATSRDISGGLNYGYTF
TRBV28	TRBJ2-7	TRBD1	TGTGCCAGCAGTTCACAGGGGAGAACCTACGAGCAGTACTTC	CASSSQGRTYEQYF
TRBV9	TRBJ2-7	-	TGTGCCAGCAGCGTAGACCCTCGCGACGAGCAGTACTTC	CASSVDPRDEQYF
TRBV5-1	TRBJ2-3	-	TGCGCCAGCAGCTACCTCCCGTCAGGCACAGATACGCAGTATTTT	CASSYLPSGTDTQYF
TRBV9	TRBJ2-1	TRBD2	TGTGCCAGCAGCCCTACTAGCGGGAGGGGGGGCAATGAGCAGTTCTTC	CASSPTSGRGGNEQFF